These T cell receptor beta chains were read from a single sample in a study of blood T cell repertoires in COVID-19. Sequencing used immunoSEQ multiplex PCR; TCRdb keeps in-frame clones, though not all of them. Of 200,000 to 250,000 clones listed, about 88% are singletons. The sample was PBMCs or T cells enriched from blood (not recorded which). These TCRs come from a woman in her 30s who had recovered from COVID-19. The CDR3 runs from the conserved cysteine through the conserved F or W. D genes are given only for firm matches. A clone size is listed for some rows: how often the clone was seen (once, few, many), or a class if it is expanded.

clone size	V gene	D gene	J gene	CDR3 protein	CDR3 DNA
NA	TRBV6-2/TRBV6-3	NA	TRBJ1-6	CASSARQWEPLHF	TGTGCCAGCAGCGCCCGACAGTGGGAACCCCTCCACTTT
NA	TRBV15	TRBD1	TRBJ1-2	CATSTRDREFYGYTF	TGTGCCACCAGCACCCGGGACAGAGAATTCTATGGCTACACCTTC
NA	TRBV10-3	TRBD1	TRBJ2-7	CAINPGQGGNEQYF	TGTGCCATCAACCCGGGACAGGGAGGGAACGAGCAGTACTTC
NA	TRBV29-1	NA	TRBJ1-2	CSVHSGDRYGYTF	TGCAGCGTTCACTCAGGGGATCGCTATGGCTACACCTTC
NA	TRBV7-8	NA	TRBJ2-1	CASSLARGSYNEQFF	TGTGCCAGCAGCTTAGCCAGGGGTTCCTACAATGAGCAGTTCTTC
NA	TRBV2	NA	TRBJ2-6	CASGETYAGANVLTF	TGTGCCAGCGGGGAGACGTACGCTGGGGCCAACGTCCTGACTTTC
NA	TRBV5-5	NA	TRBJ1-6	CASSLNQGLNSPLHF	TGTGCCAGCAGCTTGAACCAGGGTTTAAATTCACCCCTCCACTTT
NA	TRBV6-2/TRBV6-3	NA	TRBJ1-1	CASSWVGVTEAFF	TGTGCCAGCAGTTGGGTGGGAGTCACTGAAGCTTTCTTT
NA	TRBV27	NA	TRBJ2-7	CASSFAFVPDYEQYF	TGTGCCAGCAGTTTCGCGTTTGTTCCTGACTACGAGCAGTACTTC
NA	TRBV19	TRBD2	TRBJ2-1	CASSPAGVWYNEQFF	TGTGCCAGTAGTCCGGCGGGGGTCTGGTACAATGAGCAGTTCTTC
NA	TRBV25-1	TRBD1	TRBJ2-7	CASSGTGTGQVHEQYF	TGTGCCAGCAGTGGAACCGGGACAGGTCAAGTGCACGAGCAGTACTTC
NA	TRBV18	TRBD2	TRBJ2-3	CASLSGGSTDTQYF	TGTGCCAGCCTGAGCGGGGGTTCCACAGATACGCAGTATTTT
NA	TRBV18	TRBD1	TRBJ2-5	CASSQNRGQETQYF	TGTGCCAGCTCACAGAACAGGGGGCAAGAGACCCAGTACTTC
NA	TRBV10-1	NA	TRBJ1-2	CASTDLGPGIYGYTF	TGCGCCAGCACGGATTTGGGTCCGGGGATTTATGGCTACACCTTC
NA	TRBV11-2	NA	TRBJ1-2	CASSLGVGSSNYGYTF	TGTGCCAGCAGCTTAGGGGTGGGTAGCAGTAACTATGGCTACACCTTC
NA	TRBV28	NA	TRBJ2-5	CASRTLGDTIETQYF	TGTGCCAGCAGAACCCTCGGGGACACGATAGAGACCCAGTACTTC
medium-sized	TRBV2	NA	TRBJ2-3	CASSEGGRGSTDTQYF	TGTGCCAGCAGTGAAGGCGGGCGGGGCAGCACAGATACGCAGTATTTT
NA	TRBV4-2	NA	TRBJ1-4	CASSPRDSDEKLFF	TGTGCCAGCAGCCCCCGGGACTCCGATGAAAAACTGTTTTTT
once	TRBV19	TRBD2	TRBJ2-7	CASSMASGGSYEQYF	TGTGCCAGTAGTATGGCTAGCGGGGGCTCCTACGAGCAGTACTTC
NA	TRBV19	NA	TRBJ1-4	CASSPNHGFEKLFF	TGTGCCAGTAGTCCAAATCACGGGTTTGAAAAACTGTTTTTT
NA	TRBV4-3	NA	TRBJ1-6	CASSRGGGPSPLHF	TGCGCCAGCAGCCGAGGGGGTGGGCCTTCACCCCTCCACTTT
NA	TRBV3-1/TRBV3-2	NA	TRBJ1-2	CASSQGAHGYTF	TGTGCCAGCAGCCAGGGGGCGCATGGCTACACCTTC
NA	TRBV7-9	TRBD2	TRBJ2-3	CASGSGGAFSDTQYF	TGTGCCAGCGGGTCCGGGGGGGCCTTTTCAGATACGCAGTATTTT
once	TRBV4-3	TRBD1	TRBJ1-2	CASSQEDDRVNYGYTF	TGCGCCAGCAGCCAAGAGGATGACAGGGTAAACTATGGCTACACCTTC
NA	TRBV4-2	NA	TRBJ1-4	CASSQRWQLFF	TGTGCCAGCAGCCAAAGATGGCAACTGTTTTTT
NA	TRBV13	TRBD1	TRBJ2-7	CASSLTRGQIIYEQYF	TGTGCCAGCAGCTTAACGAGGGGACAGATAATCTACGAGCAGTACTTC
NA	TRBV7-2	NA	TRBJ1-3	CASSLDRVLGNTIYF	TGTGCCAGCAGCTTAGACAGGGTGTTAGGAAACACCATATATTTT
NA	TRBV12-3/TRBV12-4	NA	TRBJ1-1	CASSSTLNTEAFF	TGTGCCAGCAGTTCCACTTTGAACACTGAAGCTTTCTTT
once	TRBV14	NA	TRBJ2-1	CASSQAAQGQFF	TGTGCCAGCAGCCAAGCGGCCCAGGGGCAGTTCTTC